This T cell receptor beta chain originates from a study of CD8 T cells in Susac syndrome. This clonotype was observed a single time. With random hexamers, reverse transcription was performed on about 0.45 to 1 ug of RNA. Amplification of TCR beta CDR3 across 54 Vbeta and 13 Jbeta was performed with immunoSEQ multiplex PCR. TCRdb re-analysed the immunoSEQ multiplex PCR reads in MiXCR, keeping a single row per CDR3 protein. The sample includes 150,000 or so distinct CDR3 sequences, over 85% of them seen just once. The CDR3 loop spans 14 amino acids. V was shortened by 5 bases and J by 1 base, with 11 bases between the two germline ends. The germline gives CDR1 KGHSH, CDR2 LQKENI. Sequencing of TCR beta was performed on blood CD8+ T cells and on blood CD4+ T cells.

This rearrangement joins TRBV18 to TRBJ1-1, with D possibly matching TRBD1 (5 bases). The source of this sequence is a human donor in good health. The sample taken for sequencing was CD4+ T cells from PBMCs. This CDR3 reads CASSSSGTNTEAFF. The DNA of the CDR3 is TGTGCCAGCTCATCCTCCGGGACGAACACTGAAGCTTTCTTT.